The present TCR beta chain was sequenced within a study of spatial heterogeneity in lung cancer (dated by TCRdb to the late 2010s). Background for the entire study: More beta-chain than alpha-chain transcripts were consistently detected, likely reflecting higher beta-chain transcript abundance. Nonsynonymous mutation counts, determined by whole-exome sequencing of tumor tissue, were related to features of the TCR repertoire. At surgery, 220 tumor regions, around 65 matched nontumor lung samples and 56 PBMC samples were TCR-sequenced for both alpha and beta chains. The study quantitatively compared TCR alpha and beta repertoires across multiple tumor regions, matched nontumor lung and blood in non-small cell lung cancer. In the raw uncorrected reads, each unique combination of TCR and UMI appeared on average more than ten times.

The library was built by means of 5' RACE. The sequencing machine was a NextSeq 500. To allow correction of PCR and sequencing errors, the TCR library protocol tagged every TCR cDNA molecule with a unique molecular identifier. The study's own analysis went as follows. TCR identification, UMI-based error correction and CDR3 extraction were performed with Decombinator tools. TCRs above a frequency of 2 per 1,000, corresponding to the top 1% of the tumor frequency distribution, were defined as expanded. Rényi diversity was computed with the R vegan package after subsampling each repertoire 100 times to 5,000 TCRs. To build CDR3 similarity networks, amino acid triplet string-kernel similarity was used, and CDR3s were connected when their pairwise similarity was above 0.82. The public reads were run again by TCRdb, first through fastp at Q25 and then through MiXCR, and only productive beta chains were kept. CDR3 protein sequences are deduplicated, and each keeps its most common genes and DNA. The V and J calls were determined by TCRdb, not by the authors. The sample table records roughly 70,000 distinct CDR3 sequences; about an eighth of these occur just once. Roughly 7% of the sample comes from the top ten.

Spanning cysteine to phenylalanine, the CDR3 consists of 17 amino acids. The retained sequence is limited to the CDR3, 51 bases, with the frame set at the first base. The germline V gene specifies SGHDT as CDR1 and YYEEEE as CDR2. Trimmed from V: 0 bases; trimmed from J: 4 bases; junction bases lacking a gene match: 4. Per the publication, the time point label means: sample taken at primary tumor resection. For TCR sequencing, whole RNA was extracted from tumor and nontumor lung tissue, or from cryopreserved PBMC samples, and no cell sorting was done. The donors were around 69 patients from the lung TRACERx cohort who had early-stage, untreated non-small cell lung cancer. Only patients with enough RNA available from two or more tumor regions were chosen for TCR sequencing. The study at large found these results: Ubiquitous expanded tumor TCRs showed up in blood more often at tumor resection than at routine follow-up. Additional single-cell paired TCR alpha and beta sequencing was considered necessary to confirm, at a functional level, the hypothesis that regional TCRs recognize regional mutations.

This clonotype occurred many times. The specificity of this receptor is unknown. Base quality data are lacking; no much larger clone is found one base away. The chain couples TRBV5-6 to TRBJ2-1; 13 bases in between match TRBD2. The clonotype originates from a male donor with early-stage non-small cell lung cancer. This specimen was PBMCs, taken at surgery. The DNA reads as follows: TGTGCCAGCAGCTTGGAACCGGGACTAGCGGGATACAATGAGCAGTTCTTC. It codes for CASSLEPGLAGYNEQFF.